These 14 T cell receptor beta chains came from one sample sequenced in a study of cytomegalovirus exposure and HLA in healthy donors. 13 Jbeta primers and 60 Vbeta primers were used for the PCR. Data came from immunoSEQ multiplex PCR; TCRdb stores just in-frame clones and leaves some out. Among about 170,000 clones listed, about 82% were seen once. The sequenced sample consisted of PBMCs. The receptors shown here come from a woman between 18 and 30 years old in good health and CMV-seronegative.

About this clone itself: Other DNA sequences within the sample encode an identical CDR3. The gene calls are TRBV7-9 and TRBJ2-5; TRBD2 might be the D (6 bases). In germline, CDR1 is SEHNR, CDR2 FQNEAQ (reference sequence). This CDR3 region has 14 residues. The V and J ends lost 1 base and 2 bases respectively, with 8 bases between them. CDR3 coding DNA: TGTGCCAGCAGCTTAGGTCTAGCGCAAGAGACCCAGTACTTC. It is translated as CASSLGLAQETQYF.

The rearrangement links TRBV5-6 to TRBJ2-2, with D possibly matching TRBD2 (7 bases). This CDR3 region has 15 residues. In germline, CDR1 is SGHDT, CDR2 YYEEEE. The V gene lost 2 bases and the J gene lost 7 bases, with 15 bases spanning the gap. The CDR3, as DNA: TGTGCCAGCAGCTTCATCGGAGGGGGGGTCGGGGAGCTGTTTTTT. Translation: CASSFIGGGVGELFF.

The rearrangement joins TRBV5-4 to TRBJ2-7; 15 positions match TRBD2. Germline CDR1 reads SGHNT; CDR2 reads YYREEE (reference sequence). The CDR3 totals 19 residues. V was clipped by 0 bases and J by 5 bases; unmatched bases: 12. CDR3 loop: CASSLDRGLAGGGGNEQYF. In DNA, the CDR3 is TGTGCCAGCAGCTTGGACCGGGGACTAGCGGGAGGTGGGGGGAACGAGCAGTACTTC.

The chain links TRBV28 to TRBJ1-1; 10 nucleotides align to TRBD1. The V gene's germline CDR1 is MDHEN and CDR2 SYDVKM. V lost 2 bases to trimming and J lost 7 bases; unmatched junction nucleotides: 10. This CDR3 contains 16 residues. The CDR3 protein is CASSLPPPGQGIEAFF. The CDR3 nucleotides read TGTGCCAGCAGTTTACCCCCCCCGGGACAGGGGATTGAAGCTTTCTTT.

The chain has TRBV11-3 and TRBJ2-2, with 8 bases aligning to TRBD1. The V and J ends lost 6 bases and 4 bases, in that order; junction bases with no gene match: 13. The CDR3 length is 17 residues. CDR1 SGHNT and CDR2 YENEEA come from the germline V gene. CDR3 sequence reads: CASSPRQGTLGTGELFF. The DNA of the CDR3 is TGTGCCAGCAGTCCGCGACAGGGGACCTTGGGCACCGGGGAGCTGTTTTTT. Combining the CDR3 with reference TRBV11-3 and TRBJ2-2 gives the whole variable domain EAGVVQSPRYKIIEKKQPVAFWCNPISGHNTLYWYLQNLGQGPELLIRYENEEAVDDSQLPKDRFSAERLKGVDSTLKIQPAELGDSAVYLCASSPRQGTLGTGELFFGEGSRLTVL.

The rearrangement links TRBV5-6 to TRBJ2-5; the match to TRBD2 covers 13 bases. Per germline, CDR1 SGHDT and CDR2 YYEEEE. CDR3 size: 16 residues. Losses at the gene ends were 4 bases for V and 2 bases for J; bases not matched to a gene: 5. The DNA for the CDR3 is TGTGCCAGCAGCCACGGGACTAGCGGGATTCAAGAGACCCAGTACTTC. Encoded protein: CASSHGTSGIQETQYF.

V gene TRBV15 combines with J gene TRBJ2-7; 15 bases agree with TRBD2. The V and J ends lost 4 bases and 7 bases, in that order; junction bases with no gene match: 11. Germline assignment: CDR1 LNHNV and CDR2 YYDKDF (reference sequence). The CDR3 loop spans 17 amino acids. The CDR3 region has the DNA TGTGCCACCAGCATTTACCCAGGACTAGCGGGAGGGCATGAGCAGTACTTC. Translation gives CATSIYPGLAGGHEQYF.

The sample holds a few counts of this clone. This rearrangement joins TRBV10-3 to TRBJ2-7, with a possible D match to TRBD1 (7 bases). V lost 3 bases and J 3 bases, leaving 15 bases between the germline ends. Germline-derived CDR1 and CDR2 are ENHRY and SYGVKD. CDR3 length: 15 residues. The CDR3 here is CAISEGGGTGYEQYF. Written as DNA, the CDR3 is TGTGCCATCAGTGAAGGGGGCGGGACGGGCTACGAGCAGTACTTC.

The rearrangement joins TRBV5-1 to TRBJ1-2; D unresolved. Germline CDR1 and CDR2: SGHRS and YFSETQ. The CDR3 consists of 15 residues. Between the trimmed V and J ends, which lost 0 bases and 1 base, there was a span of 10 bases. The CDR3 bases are TGCGCCAGCAGCTTGGCCTACCTGAATAACTATGGCTACACCTTC. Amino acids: CASSLAYLNNYGYTF.

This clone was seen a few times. In DNA form, the CDR3 reads TGTGCCAGCAGGGGGCAGAAGACTAGCGGGAGTTACGAGCAGTACTTC. Translated: CASRGQKTSGSYEQYF. J is TRBJ2-7 and V is TRBV2; 12 nucleotides match TRBD2. The CDR3 loop spans 16 amino acids. Germline V gene sequence: CDR1 SNHLY, CDR2 FYNNEI. The J segment lost 4 bases and the V segment lost 6 bases, leaving 10 bases of the junction unmatched.

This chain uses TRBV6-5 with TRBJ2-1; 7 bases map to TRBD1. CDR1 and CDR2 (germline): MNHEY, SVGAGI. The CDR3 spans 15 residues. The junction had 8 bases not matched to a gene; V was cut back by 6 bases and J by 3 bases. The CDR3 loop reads CASSLDGQDYNEQFF. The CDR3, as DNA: TGTGCCAGCAGCCTAGACGGACAGGACTACAATGAGCAGTTCTTC.

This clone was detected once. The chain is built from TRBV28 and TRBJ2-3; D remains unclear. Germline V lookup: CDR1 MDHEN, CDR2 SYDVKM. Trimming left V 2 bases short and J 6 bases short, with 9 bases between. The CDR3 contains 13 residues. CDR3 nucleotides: TGTGCCAGCAGTTTACTCACCCGGGATACGCAGTATTTT. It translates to CASSLLTRDTQYF.

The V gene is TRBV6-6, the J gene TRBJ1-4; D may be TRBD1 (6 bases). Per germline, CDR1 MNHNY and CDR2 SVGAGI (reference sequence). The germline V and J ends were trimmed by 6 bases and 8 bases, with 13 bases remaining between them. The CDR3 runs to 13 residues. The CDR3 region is CASRFQGLEKLFF. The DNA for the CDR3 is TGTGCCAGCAGGTTTCAGGGGCTCGAAAAACTGTTTTTT.

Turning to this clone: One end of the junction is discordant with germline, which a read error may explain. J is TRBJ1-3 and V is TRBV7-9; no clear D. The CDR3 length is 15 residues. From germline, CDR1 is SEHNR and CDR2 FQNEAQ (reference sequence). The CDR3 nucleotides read TGTTCCAGCAGCCCCACCTTCGGCTCTGGAAACACCATATATTTT. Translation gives CSSSPTFGSGNTIYF.